This record covers a single T cell receptor beta chain. Its antigen is as yet unknown. Trimming cost V 3 bases and J 8 bases, with 19 bases left between them. Germline V CDR1 and CDR2: MDHEN, SYDVKM. This CDR3 is built from 15 residues. This specimen comes from a study of cytomegalovirus exposure and HLA in healthy donors. Turning to the study itself: The study placed approximately 81% of its approximately 380 genotyped donors in the Caucasian-associated ancestry cluster. Study-wide points: Three chains tied to CMV proved CMV antigen-specific in vitro. Most TCR sequences were seen very rarely across donors, but some public TCRs occurred in many. There were 150 to 200 TCR beta chains listed as cytomegalovirus-associated.

Amplification used 60 Vbeta primers and 13 Jbeta primers. Profiling relied on immunoSEQ multiplex PCR, and the TCRdb table lists in-frame clones only, not all of them. This table holds 80,000 to 95,000 clones, about 85% found once. Sequenced material: PBMCs. The chain joins TRBV28 to TRBJ1-2; D is possibly TRBD1 (6 bases). This receptor was obtained from a woman between 40 and 50 years old in good health and CMV-seropositive. The CDR3 reads CASSLGAASVGGYTF. In nucleotides, the CDR3 is TGTGCCAGCAGTTTGGGGGCGGCTTCCGTTGGGGGCTACACCTTC.